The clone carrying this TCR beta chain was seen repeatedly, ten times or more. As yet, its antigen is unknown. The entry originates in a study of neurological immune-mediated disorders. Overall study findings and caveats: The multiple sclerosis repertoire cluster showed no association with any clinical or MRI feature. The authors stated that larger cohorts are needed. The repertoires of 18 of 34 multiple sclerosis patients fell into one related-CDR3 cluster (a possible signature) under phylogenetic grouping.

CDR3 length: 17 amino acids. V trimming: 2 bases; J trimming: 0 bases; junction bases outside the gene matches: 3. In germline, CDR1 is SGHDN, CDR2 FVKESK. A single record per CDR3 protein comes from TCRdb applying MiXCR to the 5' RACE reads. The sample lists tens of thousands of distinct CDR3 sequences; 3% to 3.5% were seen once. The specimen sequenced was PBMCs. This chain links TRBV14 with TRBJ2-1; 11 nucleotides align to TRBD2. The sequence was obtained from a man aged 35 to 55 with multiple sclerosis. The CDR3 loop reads CASSQRLAGSSYNEQFF. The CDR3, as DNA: TGTGCCAGCAGCCAAAGACTAGCGGGGAGCTCCTACAATGAGCAGTTCTTC.